This T cell receptor beta chain was recorded in a study of T-cell memory formation after mild COVID-19 (dated by TCRdb to about 2021). As for the study more broadly: TCR sequence clusters from the two donors were found to be largely donor specific. The cohort comprised two young, previously healthy adult volunteers, one female and one male. In a couple of donors, T-cell clones that expanded and contracted after mild COVID-19 were followed by sequencing TCRalpha and TCRbeta repertoires longitudinally. What the work shows at the level of the full study, not this receptor alone: Contracting CD4+ clones appeared mostly in the CM and EM memory subsets, whereas CD8+ clones were enriched in EMRA. Clones that contracted from day 15 to 85 showed balanced CD4/CD8 phenotypes, whereas a second wave of clones that expanded from day 15 to 37 leaned towards CD4+. The detection of some responding clones in pre-infection memory suggests that pre-existing cross-reactive memory T cells joined the SARS-CoV-2 response. The study covered only two mild cases, and larger cohorts including severe cases with pre-infection samples were considered necessary. SARS-CoV-2 specificity was not confirmed for the second-wave clones peaking on day 37.

To note about this clonotype: The antigen this receptor binds is unknown. A much larger clone sits a single nucleotide away, making a read error possible.

PBMCs were isolated by Ficoll-Paque density gradient centrifugation. The instrument given in TCRdb is Illumina NovaSeq 6000. Using 5'RACE with constant-segment primers, TCRalpha and TCRbeta cDNA libraries were constructed, with sample barcodes and unique molecular identifiers added in the process. RNA was extracted from every sample with Trizol reagent. The libraries were amplified in two PCR steps, and the second step added a second sample barcode and Illumina TruSeq adapters. Sequencing of libraries was performed on an Illumina NovaSeq with 2 x 150 bp paired-end reads. For the original study's pipeline: Reads were demultiplexed and collapsed into UMI-guided consensus sequences with migec v1.2.7. Using mixcr v2.1.11, UMI consensuses were aligned to TRA and TRB V and J templates and then assembled into clonotypes. A clonotype was counted as expanded or contracted only if both edgeR and NoisET called the change significant, with noise models trained on biological replicates. For edgeR calls, the cutoffs were a false discovery rate-adjusted p below 0.01 and a log2 fold-change threshold of 1. PCA with hierarchical clustering of max-normalized trajectories of the 1000 most abundant clonotypes was used as exploratory dynamics analysis. Separately sequenced CD4+ and CD8+ repertoires were used to assign the CD4 or CD8 phenotype of responding clones. TCRdb passed the public sequencing reads through fastp at Q25 and MiXCR, retaining productive beta sequences. Merged by CDR3 protein, the rows form single entries marked with the most common genes and DNA. The V and J calls, along with clone size, are taken from TCRdb and not from the paper's own processing. This sample is represented by under 550,000 distinct CDR3 sequences; about 20% of them were singletons. The top ten clones comprise 20% to 25% of the sample.

From its cysteine to its phenylalanine, the CDR3 spans 14 amino acids. Of the read, only the CDR3 DNA is kept; its 42 bases are in frame from base 1. Between the V and J ends, shortened by 4 bases and 3 bases respectively, the junction contains 11 bases. This sequence was found in a man aged 18-30 years who had mild COVID-19 (a few samples of this study predate the infection). The sample titles of this study are shuffled in the database, so cell type and time point are left out; the donor was told from shared clones. Sequenced sample: PBMCs or a T cell subset sorted from them (not recorded which). This receptor chain uses TRBV23-1 and TRBJ2-3, with no D gene named confidently. TRBV23-1 qualifies as an ORF whose function is uncertain. The CDR3: CASSPQVATDTQYF. The nucleotide sequence reads TGCGCCAGCAGTCCCCAGGTGGCAACAGATACGCAGTATTTT.